This T cell receptor (beta chain) originates from a study of blood T cell repertoires in COVID-19 (dated by TCRdb to the early 2020s). About the study as a whole: The collaborator samples originated in the United States, Italy and Spain and spanned the acute and convalescent phases of COVID-19. The material from the prospective study consisted of cDNA or gDNA derived from T cells, B-cell-depleted T cells, or PBMCs. The dataset comprised deeply sampled blood TCRbeta repertoires from subjects exposed to, actively infected with, or recovered from COVID-19. The repertoires were released in a freely available public database meant as a resource for research on the immune response to SARS-CoV-2. The samples were drawn from the first 160 participants of the ongoing ImmuneRACE study and from 1,200 or so subjects provided by 6 global collaborators. Sample metadata almost always included a de-identified subject ID, COVID-19 status, age in years and sex. HLA class I and class II types, where available, came from metadata supplied by the sample provider rather than from assay-based typing. Study-level results and caveats: Clinical and demographic metadata were provided uncurated, with the amount varying by source and participant.

TCRbeta CDR3 regions were amplified from genomic DNA by means of the immunoSEQ Assay, a bias-controlled multiplex PCR. The paper's processing steps were these. The number of nucleated cells in each sample was estimated by amplification of reference gene primers within the assay. To quantify the absolute abundance of each unique TCRbeta CDR3 rearrangement, sequence reads were collapsed and filtered. For each sample, productive Simpson clonality was calculated as the square root of Simpson's diversity index across productive rearrangements. Sourced from immuneACCESS, this table was stored by TCRdb with only in-frame sequences that have V and J called. A share of the clones is absent; for the studies checked, an unresolved V gene accounts for under half, and the remainder has no known explanation. V and J calls and clone size are those listed in that table; D and trimming were worked out from the DNA. The sample yields roughly 210,000 clones; roughly 80% were counted once. Together, the top ten hold roughly a tenth of the sample.

A remark on this clone: The target of this receptor is not known. No base quality values were provided; no much bigger clone lies one nucleotide off.

There are 13 amino acids in the CDR3, from cysteine to phenylalanine inclusive. Only the CDR3 region is kept as DNA, spanning 39 bases read in frame from base 1. Based on the germline V gene (reference sequence), the CDR1 and CDR2 sequences are MNHNY and SVGAGI. V and J are trimmed by 7 bases and 5 bases, and the gene matches miss 7 bases of the junction. At one collaborating source in Seattle, patients were enrolled during active infection and were followed longitudinally through the course of disease. Each collaborating institution followed its own protocols to collect whole blood in K2EDTA tubes. For TCRbeta analysis, collaborators shipped samples as frozen whole blood, isolated PBMCs, or DNA extracted from either of those sample types.

The sequence is built from TRBV6-6 and TRBJ2-5; 7 central nucleotides agree with TRBD1. The sample was peripheral blood. The source of this sequence is a woman of 80 years or more with COVID-19, enrolled during active disease. CDR3 protein: CASKVRGWETQYF. At the DNA level, the sequence is TGTGCCAGCAAAGTCAGGGGGTGGGAGACCCAGTACTTC.